These 32 T cell receptor beta chains were sequenced from one sample in a study of T cell responses to AZD1222 COVID-19 vaccine. The method was immunoSEQ multiplex PCR; TCRdb's version includes in-frame clones alone and lacks a portion of them. The table includes 90,000 to 100,000 clones, approximately 81% detected once. The sequences come from peripheral blood, collected 28 days after the second AZD1222 dose. Source of these receptors: an adult who received the AZD1222 COVID-19 vaccine.

The V and J genes are TRBV24-1 and TRBJ2-5; the D gene could be TRBD1 or TRBD2 (5 bases each). With 1 base removed from V and 1 base from J, the gap between germline ends came to 9 bases. The CDR3 spans 15 residues. From germline, CDR1 is KGHDR and CDR2 SFDVKD. The chain's CDR3 is CATSDLKGPQETQYF. CDR3 DNA: TGTGCCACCAGTGATTTAAAGGGACCCCAAGAGACCCAGTACTTC.

The V gene is TRBV4-3, the J gene TRBJ2-7; D unclear. Deletions cut 0 bases from V and 7 bases from J, with 13 bases between. The CDR3 spans 14 residues. The germline CDR1 and CDR2 sequences are LGHNA and YSLEER. The CDR3 nucleotides read TGCGCCAGCAGCCAAGATCTTGTGACGTGGGAGCAGTACTTC. Protein product: CASSQDLVTWEQYF.

The chain is built from TRBV5-1 and TRBJ1-4; 9 bases agree with TRBD1. This CDR3 spans 14 amino acids. CDR1 SGHRS and CDR2 YFSETQ come from the germline V gene. J was trimmed by 8 bases and V by 5 bases; bases with no gene match: 7. The CDR3 reads CASRPGTGPEKLFF. CDR3 sequence (DNA): TGCGCCAGCAGACCAGGGACAGGGCCAGAAAAACTGTTTTTT. Looking up the rest from reference TRBV5-1 and TRBJ1-4 gives the full variable domain: KAGVTQTPRYLIKTRGQQVTLSCSPISGHRSVSWYQQTPGQGLQFLFEYFSETQRNKGNFPGRFSGRQFSNSRSEMNVSTLELGDSALYLCASRPGTGPEKLFFGSGTQLSVL.

The chain couples TRBV14 to TRBJ2-3; D call uncertain. V gave up 4 bases and J gave up 6 bases, with 11 bases separating them. The CDR3 sequence is 13 residues long. CDR1 SGHDN and CDR2 FVKESK come from the germline V gene. CDR3 nucleotides: TGTGCCAGCAGCCTTACCCTAGGGGATACGCAGTATTTT. It yields the protein CASSLTLGDTQYF.

The chain couples TRBV7-2 to TRBJ2-3; 14 bases are shared with TRBD2. Germline trimming cut 5 bases from V and 4 bases from J; bases unmatched to any gene: 8. The CDR3 contains 17 residues. Germline lookup yields CDR1 SGHTA and CDR2 FQGNSA. The CDR3 here is CASSLRLAGGGADTQYF. Written as DNA, the CDR3 is TGTGCCAGCAGCCTCCGACTAGCGGGAGGGGGGGCAGATACGCAGTATTTT.

The gene calls are TRBV6-2 or TRBV6-3 and TRBJ1-6; 8 bases map to TRBD1. Trimming took 5 bases from V and 10 from J; bases not matched to a gene: 19. This CDR3 contains 18 residues. Germline V lookup: CDR1 MNHEY, CDR2 SVGEGT. CDR3: CASSQRQGPHASNSPLHF. In DNA form, the CDR3 reads TGTGCCAGCAGTCAAAGACAGGGGCCACACGCTTCTAACTCACCCCTCCACTTT.

The chain combines TRBV5-1 with TRBJ1-2; TRBD1 might be the D (6 bases). CDR3 length: 17 amino acids. V dropped 4 bases and J dropped 6 bases, with 25 bases sitting between them. Looked up from germline, CDR1 is SGHRS and CDR2 is YFSETQ. The CDR3 protein is CASSRFGGAVLGDGYTF. The DNA for the CDR3 is TGCGCCAGCAGCCGCTTTGGGGGGGCTGTATTAGGGGATGGCTACACCTTC.

The gene calls are TRBV4-1 and TRBJ1-5; tentative D call: TRBD1 (5 bases). The CDR3 is 15 residues long. CDR1 is MGHRA, CDR2 YSYEKL, per germline. Trimming took 3 bases from V and 0 from J, leaving 9 bases between them. CDR3 sequence reads: CASSHTGFSNQPQHF. Written as DNA, the CDR3 is TGCGCCAGCAGCCACACAGGTTTTAGCAATCAGCCCCAGCATTTT.

The chain joins TRBV4-3 to TRBJ2-1; D is tentatively TRBD1 or TRBD2 (5 bases each). The CDR3 is 18 amino acids. The V end was cut by 0 bases, the J end by 0 bases, with 15 bases between. CDR1 LGHNA and CDR2 YSLEER come from the germline V gene. This CDR3 is CASSQDFGGSSSYNEQFF. The CDR3 DNA is TGCGCCAGCAGCCAAGATTTTGGGGGATCGAGCTCCTACAATGAGCAGTTCTTC.

The V call is TRBV15, the J call TRBJ2-1; weak D call: TRBD2 (5 bases). This CDR3 region has 16 residues. Germline V gene lookup returns CDR1 LNHNV and CDR2 YYDKDF (reference sequence). V lost 0 bases and J lost 6, with 15 bases in between. The CDR3 loop is CATSRDPGVMGNEQFF. CDR3 bases: TGTGCCACCAGCAGAGATCCCGGGGTTATGGGCAATGAGCAGTTCTTC. Using reference TRBV15 and TRBJ2-1 for the parts outside the CDR3, the full variable domain is DAMVIQNPRYQVTQFGKPVTLSCSQTLNHNVMYWYQQKSSQAPKLLFHYYDKDFNNEADTPDNFQSRRPNTSFCFLDIRSPGLGDTAMYLCATSRDPGVMGNEQFFGPGTRLTVL.

This clone was seen just once. The V gene is TRBV7-2, the J gene TRBJ2-5; TRBD2 might be the D (6 bases). Per germline, CDR1 SGHTA and CDR2 FQGNSA. Deletions cut 1 base from V and 1 base from J, with 10 bases between. The CDR3 consists of 15 residues. CDR3 nucleotide sequence: TGTGCCAGCAGCTTAGGAATAGCGGCCCAAGAGACCCAGTACTTC. The encoded protein is CASSLGIAAQETQYF.

Of note for this clone: The same CDR3 can be traced to other DNA sequences in this sample. The genes are TRBV18 and TRBJ1-5; D not resolved. The CDR3 sequence is 14 residues long. Germline V CDR1 and CDR2: KGHSH, LQKENI. The V gene lost 3 bases and the J gene lost 2 bases, with 8 bases spanning the gap. CDR3 protein: CASSPGMGNQPQHF. In DNA, the CDR3 is TGTGCCAGCTCACCGGGGATGGGCAATCAGCCCCAGCATTTT.

The chain carries TRBV7-2 and TRBJ2-3; the match to TRBD2 covers 11 bases. The trim removed 7 bases at V and 3 bases at J, leaving 3 bases unmatched. CDR1 is SGHTA, CDR2 FQGNSA, per germline. This CDR3 is 14 amino acids long. DNA of the CDR3: TGTGCCAGCATGCTAGCGGGAGGAACAGATACGCAGTATTTT. It translates to CASMLAGGTDTQYF.

This clone has just one count. The chain's CDR3 is CASESGLGEQYF. The CDR3 region has the DNA TGTGCCTCCGAATCGGGGCTTGGCGAGCAGTACTTC. The gene calls are TRBV7-8 and TRBJ2-7; possibly TRBD1 or TRBD2 for D (5 bases each). With 11 bases removed from V and 6 bases from J, the gap between germline ends came to 17 bases. The CDR3 totals 12 residues. CDR1 and CDR2 from the germline V gene are SGHVS and FQNEAQ. The entire variable domain, with the rest obtained from reference TRBV7-8 and TRBJ2-7, is as follows: GAGVSQSPRYKVAKRGQDVALRCDPISGHVSLFWYQQALGQGPEFLTYFQNEAQLDKSGLPSDRFFAERPEGSVSTLKIQRTQQEDSAVYLCASESGLGEQYFGPGTRLTVT.

The rearrangement uses TRBV6-5 and TRBJ1-5; D is unresolved. Trimming took off 6 bases at V and 6 bases at J, with 15 bases between the two ends. Germline assignment: CDR1 MNHEY and CDR2 SVGAGI. CDR3 length equals 14 residues. This chain's CDR3 is CASRFQRVPQPQHF. The CDR3 DNA sequence: TGTGCCAGCAGATTTCAAAGGGTCCCTCAGCCCCAGCATTTT.

The V call is TRBV27, the J call TRBJ2-2; 11 nucleotides align to TRBD2. The length of the CDR3 is 17 residues. Losses at the gene ends were 2 bases for V and 4 bases for J; bases not matched to a gene: 6. Germline V gene sequence: CDR1 MNHEY, CDR2 SMNVEV (reference sequence). Here the CDR3 DNA reads TGTGCCAGCAGTTTAGATGGTCTAGCGGGGGGCACCGGGGAGCTGTTTTTT. It encodes CASSLDGLAGGTGELFF.

This chain joins TRBV24-1 and TRBJ2-1; TRBD2 matches at 10 bases. The V segment lost 9 bases and the J segment 0 bases; nucleotides outside the gene matches: 1. Looked up from germline, CDR1 is KGHDR and CDR2 is SFDVKD. CDR3 length: 14 amino acids. The CDR3: CATSSGSSYNEQFF. Written as DNA, the CDR3 is TGTGCCACCTCTAGCGGGAGCTCCTACAATGAGCAGTTCTTC.

This chain links TRBV2 with TRBJ1-4, with D unresolved. The CDR3 length is 14 residues. V dropped 3 bases and J dropped 3 bases, with 8 bases sitting between them. Looked up from germline, CDR1 is SNHLY and CDR2 is FYNNEI. The CDR3 nucleotides are TGTGCCAGCAGTGACGGGGTGGCTAATGAAAAACTGTTTTTT. This sequence encodes CASSDGVANEKLFF.

CDR3 nucleotides: TGTGCCAGCAGCCAAGCAGTTTCCGGGGGTACGCAGTATTTT. Translation gives CASSQAVSGGTQYF. The chain employs TRBV14 and TRBJ2-3, with D perhaps TRBD2 (6 bases). V gave up 1 base and J gave up 8 bases, with 13 bases separating them. CDR3 length: 14 residues. Germline CDR1 SGHDN, CDR2 FVKESK.

This clone was observed once. The chain uses TRBV30 and TRBJ1-5, with D uncertain. Germline values: CDR1 GTSNPN, CDR2 SVGIG (reference sequence). The V and J ends lost 0 bases and 0 bases respectively, with 6 bases between them. This CDR3 spans 14 amino acids. The DNA for the CDR3 is TGTGCCTGGAGTGTACCTTATAGCAATCAGCCCCAGCATTTT. Amino acid sequence: CAWSVPYSNQPQHF.

This chain connects TRBV14 to TRBJ2-2; the D is unclear. The CDR3 extends over 11 amino acids. Trimming removed 4 bases at V and 8 bases at J, with 5 bases between. Germline V gene sequence: CDR1 SGHDN, CDR2 FVKESK. CDR3 residues: CASSLRGELFF. DNA for the CDR3: TGTGCCAGCAGCCTTCGGGGGGAGCTGTTTTTT.

J is TRBJ1-6 and V is TRBV30, with TRBD1 matching over 7 bases. The V and J ends lost 5 bases and 5 bases, in that order; junction bases with no gene match: 3. The CDR3 is made up of 13 amino acids. Germline CDR1 GTSNPN, CDR2 SVGIG (reference sequence). The CDR3 sequence: CAWAGTDNSPLHF. The CDR3 DNA reads TGTGCCTGGGCCGGGACAGATAATTCACCCCTCCACTTT.

The rearrangement uses TRBV6-1 and TRBJ2-3; TRBD2 matches 10 bases. CDR3 length equals 18 residues. Unmatched junction bases numbered 12, after V lost 4 bases and J lost 2 bases. Germline CDR1 MNHNS, CDR2 SASEGT. In DNA form, the CDR3 reads TGTGCCAGCAGTGCTGGATGGGGTAGCGGGGGGTTCACAGATACGCAGTATTTT. Protein sequence: CASSAGWGSGGFTDTQYF.

The rearrangement joins TRBV5-1 to TRBJ2-3, with D unclear. The CDR3 has 15 amino acids. Germline values: CDR1 SGHRS, CDR2 YFSETQ. V dropped 0 bases and J dropped 2 bases, with 10 bases sitting between them. The CDR3 bases are TGCGCCAGCAGCTTGGCGATAGGGCTCACAGATACGCAGTATTTT. Its translation is CASSLAIGLTDTQYF.

This sequence joins TRBV11-2 and TRBJ1-5, with a possible D match to TRBD1 (5 bases). V shed 5 bases and J shed 6 bases, with 14 bases lying between them. This CDR3 has 14 residues. Germline V gene sequence: CDR1 SGHAT, CDR2 FQNNGV. CDR3 bases: TGTGCCAGCAGCCCAGCCAGGGAGGGTCAGCCCCAGCATTTT. It is translated as CASSPAREGQPQHF.

The chain combines TRBV9 with TRBJ1-5; D not resolved. V was pared by 0 bases and J by 0 bases, with 10 bases between. The CDR3 runs to 16 residues. Germline assignment: CDR1 SGDLS and CDR2 YYNGEE. This CDR3 is CASSVGGGSSNQPQHF. Here the CDR3 DNA reads TGTGCCAGCAGCGTAGGTGGAGGGAGTAGCAATCAGCCCCAGCATTTT.

This chain connects TRBV18 to TRBJ2-1; TRBD2 aligns across 13 bases. V shed 0 bases and J 1 base; nucleotides not matched to a gene: 0. Germline assignment: CDR1 KGHSH and CDR2 LQKENI. CDR3 length equals 17 residues. The CDR3: CASSPPTSGGSYNEQFF. For the CDR3, the DNA is TGTGCCAGCTCACCACCGACTAGCGGGGGGTCCTACAATGAGCAGTTCTTC.

CDR3 protein: CASSQDTRERGELFF. In DNA form, the CDR3 reads TGTGCCAGCAGCCAAGACACGCGGGAGCGCGGGGAGCTGTTTTTT. V gene TRBV3-1 (or the pseudogene TRBV3-2) combines with J gene TRBJ2-2; 7 nucleotides agree with TRBD2. This CDR3 contains 15 residues. From germline, CDR1 is LGHDT and CDR2 YNNKEL (reference sequence). J was trimmed by 7 bases and V by 0 bases; bases with no gene match: 5.

The chain carries TRBV4-1 and TRBJ2-2, with D perhaps matching TRBD1 or TRBD2 (5 bases each). Germline CDR1 is MGHRA and CDR2 is YSYEKL. The CDR3 spans 16 residues. Trimming removed 4 bases from V and 4 bases from J, with 16 bases in between. The CDR3 protein is CASSPRAGDGTGELFF. The CDR3, as DNA: TGCGCCAGCAGCCCCCGTGCCGGGGACGGCACCGGGGAGCTGTTTTTT.

This clone has more than one count but fewer than ten. The genes are TRBV24-1 and TRBJ2-5, with D perhaps TRBD1 (6 bases). V lost 2 bases, J lost 4 bases, and 13 bases lay in between. Germline V gene lookup returns CDR1 KGHDR and CDR2 SFDVKD. There are 15 residues in the CDR3. The CDR3 sequence is CATSDSRGFGETQYF. The CDR3 nucleotides are TGTGCCACCAGTGATTCCAGGGGTTTTGGAGAGACCCAGTACTTC.

V usage is TRBV5-1 and J usage is TRBJ2-7, with D tentatively TRBD1 (6 bases). Trimming removed 4 bases from V and 3 bases from J, with 14 bases in between. The CDR3 is made up of 14 amino acids. Germline loops: CDR1 SGHRS, CDR2 YFSETQ. The CDR3 DNA follows: TGCGCCAGCAGCGGATCGACAGGATTCTACGAGCAGTACTTC. This translates into CASSGSTGFYEQYF.

The CDR3 bases are TGTGCCAGCAGCCAATTCGCTCTCGCGGACAATGAGCAGTTCTTC. Translating it yields CASSQFALADNEQFF. The chain links TRBV4-2 to TRBJ2-1, with D unclear. The length of the CDR3 is 15 residues. Germline CDR1 LGHNA, CDR2 YNFKEQ. Trimming cost V 2 bases and J 5 bases, with 13 bases left between them.